The 23 T cell receptor beta chains given below trace back to one sample, sequenced in a study of T cells after yellow fever vaccination. TCRdb analysed the 5' RACE reads with MiXCR anew, one entry per CDR3 protein. This sample has approximately 260,000 distinct CDR3 sequences, with about an eighth found just once. Material: CD4+ T cells sorted from PBMCs, obtained 45 days after the yellow fever booster vaccination. These receptors came from a man under 40 who received the YFV17D yellow fever vaccine.

In this sample, this clonotype turned up a few times. The rearrangement joins TRBV5-1 to TRBJ2-7; D remains unclear. V was shortened by 1 base and J by 3 bases, with 11 bases between the two germline ends. The germline CDR1 and CDR2 sequences are SGHRS and YFSETQ. The CDR3 spans 14 residues. The CDR3 DNA reads TGCGCCAGCAGCTTGAGTGATACAAGCTACGAGCAGTACTTC. Residues: CASSLSDTSYEQYF.

V is TRBV6-5 and J is TRBJ1-6; no firm D call. V lost 0 bases and J lost 1, with 4 bases in between. CDR1 is MNHEY, CDR2 SVGAGI, per germline. This CDR3 has 15 amino acids. CDR3 protein: CASSYSTSYNSPLHF. The CDR3 DNA reads TGTGCCAGCAGTTACTCGACATCCTATAATTCACCCCTCCACTTT.

This clonotype was counted only a few times. The chain links TRBV29-1 to TRBJ2-2; D is uncertain. Trimming took 7 bases from V and 1 from J, leaving 10 bases between them. Germline lookup yields CDR1 SQVTM and CDR2 ANQGSEA. The CDR3 covers 13 residues. For the CDR3, the DNA is TGCAGCGCCCAAAAGGGGAACACCGGGGAGCTGTTTTTT. As protein: CSAQKGNTGELFF.

In this sample, this clonotype turned up a few times. The CDR3 protein is CASSQDPDPKGSWNEQFF. CDR3 DNA sequence: TGCGCCAGCAGCCAAGATCCGGACCCCAAGGGGAGTTGGAATGAGCAGTTCTTC. V is TRBV4-3 and J is TRBJ2-1, with D possibly being TRBD1 or TRBD2 (5 bases each). The CDR3 spans 18 residues. The germline gives CDR1 LGHNA, CDR2 YSLEER. With 0 bases removed from V and 7 bases from J, the gap between germline ends came to 22 bases.

The genes are TRBV28 and TRBJ1-6, with a weak D call TRBD1 (6 bases). Per the germline V gene, CDR1 is MDHEN and CDR2 is SYDVKM. CDR3 length: 18 amino acids. Trimming removed 5 bases from V and 0 bases from J, with 17 bases in between. The CDR3 DNA is TGTGCCAGCAGTATCCGACAGGACAAGGCCTCCTATAATTCACCCCTCCACTTT. Its translation: CASSIRQDKASYNSPLHF.

In this sample, this clonotype turned up a few times. This rearrangement joins TRBV7-2 to TRBJ2-7; D is unresolved. This CDR3 has 11 residues. The germline V gene has CDR1 SGHTA and CDR2 FQGNSA. V lost 2 bases, J lost 5 bases, and 4 bases lay in between. The CDR3 loop reads CASSLRHEQYF. In nucleotides, the CDR3 is TGTGCCAGCAGCTTACGACACGAGCAGTACTTC. Supplemented by reference TRBV7-2 and TRBJ2-7, the full variable domain reads GAGVSQSPSNKVTEKGKDVELRCDPISGHTALYWYRQSLGQGLEFLIYFQGNSAPDKSGLPSDRFSAERTGGSVSTLTIQRTQQEDSAVYLCASSLRHEQYFGPGTRLTVT.

V gene TRBV6-5 combines with J gene TRBJ2-2; the D is unclear. The V gene's germline CDR1 is MNHEY and CDR2 SVGAGI. Trimming removed 2 bases from V and 10 bases from J, with 11 bases in between. The CDR3 loop spans 13 amino acids. The CDR3 nucleotides read TGTGCCAGCAGTTACCAGACACTATCGGAGCTGTTTTTT. It yields the protein CASSYQTLSELFF.

The chain recombines TRBV2 with TRBJ2-2; 7 nucleotides line up with TRBD2. Germline-derived CDR1 and CDR2 are SNHLY and FYNNEI. Germline trimming cut 6 bases from V and 8 bases from J; bases unmatched to any gene: 12. There are 15 residues in the CDR3. The CDR3 protein is CASRFEGGPVGELFF. CDR3 DNA: TGTGCCAGCAGGTTCGAGGGAGGGCCGGTAGGGGAGCTGTTTTTT.

The rearrangement uses TRBV7-9 and TRBJ2-7; TRBD1 matches 7 bases. CDR1 is SEHNR and CDR2 is FQNEAQ in the germline V gene (reference sequence). With 6 bases clipped from V and 3 bases from J, the junction kept 5 bases outside the gene matches. CDR3 length equals 13 residues. CDR3 region: CASRGTAFYEQYF. The CDR3 DNA follows: TGTGCCAGCAGGGGGACAGCATTCTACGAGCAGTACTTC.

This clonotype was counted only a few times. The chain uses TRBV6-1 and TRBJ2-3; D gene unclear. CDR1 and CDR2 from the germline V gene are MNHNS and SASEGT. CDR3 length equals 15 residues. The germline V and J ends were trimmed by 7 bases and 1 base, with 15 bases remaining between them. The CDR3 here is CASTFRGVRTDTQYF. Here the CDR3 DNA reads TGTGCCAGCACATTCCGTGGGGTACGCACAGATACGCAGTATTTT.

Only a few counts were recorded for this clonotype. The rearrangement links TRBV20-1 to TRBJ2-1, with TRBD2 identical over 12 bases. Trimming cost V 5 bases and J 0 bases; bases outside gene matches: 2. The CDR3 is made up of 15 amino acids. Germline-derived CDR1 and CDR2 are DFQATT and SNEGSKA (reference sequence). CDR3 sequence: CSAPGLAGSYNEQFF. The CDR3, as DNA: TGCAGTGCTCCGGGACTAGCGGGCTCCTACAATGAGCAGTTCTTC.

This clonotype has a handful of counts. This chain links TRBV4-3 with TRBJ2-2; D is unclear. Germline values: CDR1 LGHNA, CDR2 YSLEER. V was trimmed by 0 bases and J by 6 bases, leaving 11 bases between them. There are 15 residues in the CDR3. The CDR3 here is CASSQEEGRAGELFF. CDR3 in DNA: TGCGCCAGCAGCCAAGAAGAAGGACGCGCCGGGGAGCTGTTTTTT.

Concerning this clonotype: One junction end disagrees with the germline gene, perhaps due to a read error. The chain links TRBV6-5 to TRBJ2-2; 12 bases fit TRBD1. Germline assignment: CDR1 MNHEY and CDR2 SVGAGI. The CDR3 consists of 16 residues. The CDR3 DNA sequence: TGTGCCGGCAGTTCTGGGACAGGGGGCAGCACCGGGGAGCTGTTTTTT. It is translated as CAGSSGTGGSTGELFF.

A few counts support this clonotype. At one boundary the junction diverges from the germline segment, which might be a read error. The chain carries TRBV20-1 and TRBJ2-7; 8 positions agree with TRBD2. This CDR3 has 12 amino acids. Germline V gives CDR1 DFQATT, CDR2 SNEGSKA (reference sequence). The CDR3 here is CSVREGSHEQYF. In DNA form, the CDR3 reads TGCAGTGTTCGGGAGGGCTCCCACGAGCAGTACTTC.

In this sample, this clonotype turned up a few times. V gene TRBV6-5 combines with J gene TRBJ2-5; TRBD1 is a possible D gene (6 bases). The CDR3 covers 14 residues. The V gene's germline CDR1 is MNHEY and CDR2 SVGAGI. Trimming stripped 4 bases from V and 4 bases from J, with 13 bases between. The CDR3 nucleotides are TGTGCCAGCAGTTCCGCAGGGGCCGGAGAGACCCAGTACTTC. This encodes CASSSAGAGETQYF.

This clonotype was observed many times. The chain employs TRBV12-3 or TRBV12-4 and TRBJ2-4, with a tentative D call TRBD1 (5 bases). Trimming pared 5 bases from V and 6 bases from J, leaving 17 bases between. This CDR3 has 15 residues. The CDR3 nucleotides are TGTGCCAGCAGTCAGGGCGAGTTGGAGCGAAACATTCAGTACTTC. This encodes CASSQGELERNIQYF.

The chain carries TRBV6-6 and TRBJ1-5; TRBD1 is a possible D gene (5 bases). V was shortened by 8 bases and J by 9 bases, with 11 bases between the two germline ends. Per the germline V gene, CDR1 is MNHNY and CDR2 is SVGAGI (reference sequence). The CDR3 totals 11 residues. The CDR3 DNA sequence: TGTGCCAGCGGGCCAAGGGGGCCCCAGCATTTT. Encoded protein: CASGPRGPQHF.

This clonotype was seen a few times. The chain recombines TRBV5-1 with TRBJ2-5; either TRBD1 or TRBD2 may fit D (5 bases each). This CDR3 spans 15 amino acids. In germline, CDR1 is SGHRS, CDR2 YFSETQ. V was cut by 4 bases and J by 4 bases, with 17 bases left in between. Here the CDR3 reads CASSPHGGFSETQYF. CDR3 DNA: TGCGCCAGCAGCCCCCATGGGGGATTTTCAGAGACCCAGTACTTC. Complete variable domain (other parts from reference TRBV5-1 and TRBJ2-5): KAGVTQTPRYLIKTRGQQVTLSCSPISGHRSVSWYQQTPGQGLQFLFEYFSETQRNKGNFPGRFSGRQFSNSRSEMNVSTLELGDSALYLCASSPHGGFSETQYFGPGTRLLVL.

There are a few counts of this clonotype. The V and J genes are TRBV9 and TRBJ2-1, with D tentatively TRBD2 (5 bases). V was clipped by 1 base and J by 4 bases, with 6 bases between them. CDR1 and CDR2 from the germline V gene are SGDLS and YYNGEE. The CDR3 extends over 13 amino acids. The CDR3 DNA sequence: TGTGCCAGCAGCGTACCGGGATACAATGAGCAGTTCTTC. Amino acid sequence: CASSVPGYNEQFF.

This clonotype has only a few counts. The CDR3 DNA follows: TGTGCCAGCAGCGGGCAGGGGATCGCTCACTATGGCTACACCTTC. Translating it yields CASSGQGIAHYGYTF. This chain joins TRBV5-6 and TRBJ1-2; a possible D gene is TRBD1 (6 bases). CDR3 length equals 15 residues. V was pared by 4 bases and J by 3 bases, with 16 bases between. The V gene's germline CDR1 is SGHDT and CDR2 YYEEEE.

This clonotype was seen a few times. The chain has TRBV7-9 and TRBJ2-2; D is perhaps TRBD2 (6 bases). Deletions cut 5 bases from V and 1 base from J, with 11 bases between. CDR3 length equals 15 residues. Germline V gives CDR1 SEHNR, CDR2 FQNEAQ (reference sequence). CDR3 residues: CASSPLGGNTGELFF. CDR3 DNA: TGTGCCAGCAGCCCGTTGGGAGGGAACACCGGGGAGCTGTTTTTT.

The sample holds a few counts of this clonotype. The chain links TRBV12-3 or TRBV12-4 to TRBJ2-1; 10 bases are shared with TRBD1. The CDR3 sequence is 14 residues long. The ends lost 4 bases at V and 9 bases at J; junction bases unmatched: 6. Written as DNA, the CDR3 is TGTGCCAGCAGTTCTGGGACAGGGGCCGCTGAGCAGTTCTTC. This gives the protein CASSSGTGAAEQFF.

The sample holds many counts of this clonotype. The chain carries TRBV20-1 and TRBJ2-1, with 8 bases matching TRBD2. With V trimmed by 5 bases and J by 2 bases, 8 bases remained unmatched. The CDR3 is 15 residues long. The V gene's germline CDR1 is DFQATT and CDR2 SNEGSKA (reference sequence). CDR3 residues: CSAQSSGSPYNEQFF. CDR3 coding DNA: TGCAGTGCTCAATCCAGCGGGAGCCCCTACAATGAGCAGTTCTTC.